Following are 15 T cell receptor beta chains from one sample sequenced in a study of OX40 agonist ivuxolimab in advanced cancers. Only in-frame clones appear in the TCRdb table, and some are missing; sequencing was by immunoSEQ multiplex PCR. The sample holds roughly 140,000 clones, 90% to 95% seen once. The sample was CD4+ or CD8+ T cells sorted from blood, taken in a trial of the OX40 agonist ivuxolimab. Receptor source: an adult with an advanced solid tumor such as melanoma, head and neck, liver or kidney cancer.

This clone was observed a single time. V and J are TRBV21-1 and TRBJ1-5; the table's D gene call, TRBD1, was not cross checked with the DNA. TRBV21-1 is assigned pseudogene status. The CDR3 loop spans 17 amino acids. The CDR3 DNA reads TGTGCCAGCAGCAAGATGGACAGGAAAATTAGCAATCAGCCCCAGCATTTT. Encoded protein: CASSKMDRKISNQPQHF.

The chain employs TRBV19 and TRBJ2-3, with no clear D. The germline V gene encodes CDR1 LNHDA and CDR2 SQIVND (reference sequence). CDR3 length: 15 residues. Deletions cut 5 bases from V and 4 bases from J, with 16 bases between. CDR3 in amino acids: CASSLRSSSADTQYF. Here the CDR3 DNA reads TGTGCCAGTAGTCTGCGTTCGTCATCGGCAGATACGCAGTATTTT. Combining the CDR3 with reference TRBV19 and TRBJ2-3 gives the whole variable domain DGGITQSPKYLFRKEGQNVTLSCEQNLNHDAMYWYRQDPGQGLRLIYYSQIVNDFQKGDIAEGYSVSREKKESFPLTVTSAQKNPTAFYLCASSLRSSSADTQYFGPGTRLTVL.

This clone was seen once. The chain carries TRBV29-1 and TRBJ2-7; 8 nucleotides match TRBD2. Germline CDR1 SQVTM, CDR2 ANQGSEA. The CDR3 consists of 13 residues. V was pared by 7 bases and J by 5 bases, with 10 bases of the junction left unmatched. The CDR3 DNA is TGCAGCGCTCCCGGGGGGGACGGGCACGAGCAGTACTTC. The encoded protein is CSAPGGDGHEQYF.

This clone was picked up one time. The chain combines TRBV27 with TRBJ2-4, with D unclear. This CDR3 has 14 residues. The germline V gene encodes CDR1 MNHEY and CDR2 SMNVEV (reference sequence). V was shortened by 9 bases and J by 9 bases, with 21 bases between the two germline ends. The CDR3 DNA sequence: TGTGCCAGTTCATGGCCCTCTGGGAACGGCATTCAGTACTTC. Protein sequence: CASSWPSGNGIQYF.

CDR3 DNA: TGTGCCAGCAGCTTGCGTACAGGTGGCTACACCTTC. Protein: CASSLRTGGYTF. The chain recombines TRBV5-4 with TRBJ1-2, with a possible D match to TRBD1 (5 bases). The CDR3 extends over 12 amino acids. In germline, CDR1 is SGHNT, CDR2 YYREEE (reference sequence). V dropped 1 base and J dropped 7 bases, with 8 bases sitting between them.

This chain connects TRBV27 to TRBJ2-7, with D possibly TRBD1 on 5 matching bases. The V gene lost 0 bases and the J gene lost 1 base, with 10 bases spanning the gap. The length of the CDR3 is 15 residues. In germline, CDR1 is MNHEY, CDR2 SMNVEV (reference sequence). The CDR3 protein is CASSLSLTESYEQYF. CDR3 DNA: TGTGCCAGCAGTTTATCGTTGACAGAATCCTACGAGCAGTACTTC.

V usage is TRBV18 and J usage is TRBJ2-6; perhaps TRBD1 as D (6 bases). The V gene's germline CDR1 is KGHSH and CDR2 LQKENI. CDR3 length: 18 residues. Trimming removed 4 bases at V and 0 bases at J, with 16 bases between. The DNA for the CDR3 is TGTGCCAGCTCACTAAACAGGGCCTCCGGCTCTGGGGCCAACGTCCTGACTTTC. Translated: CASSLNRASGSGANVLTF.

This clone was observed a single time. CDR3 sequence reads: CASSGGGYTGELFF. The CDR3, as DNA: TGTGCCAGCAGCGGCGGGGGTTACACCGGGGAGCTGTTTTTT. The chain uses TRBV7-2 and TRBJ2-2, with 7 bases fitting TRBD2. Germline CDR1 reads SGHTA; CDR2 reads FQGNSA. After removal of 5 bases from V and 3 bases from J, the junction contained 3 bases not matched to a gene. The CDR3 has 14 amino acids.

The J gene is TRBJ1-2, the V gene TRBV19; D gene uncertain. The CDR3 runs 13 residues. CDR1 LNHDA and CDR2 SQIVND come from the germline V gene (reference sequence). V was clipped by 3 bases and J by 2 bases, with 7 bases between them. The CDR3 nucleotides read TGTGCCAGTAGTATCGACGGAAACTATGGCTACACCTTC. It codes for CASSIDGNYGYTF.

The chain is built from TRBV19 and TRBJ1-5; weak D call: TRBD1 (5 bases). Trimming stripped 5 bases from V and 4 bases from J, with 9 bases between. Germline CDR1 LNHDA, CDR2 SQIVND (reference sequence). This CDR3 contains 13 residues. The CDR3 DNA reads TGTGCCAGTAGTCAGACAGCTAATCAGCCCCAGCATTTT. This codes for CASSQTANQPQHF.

The chain couples TRBV7-9 to TRBJ1-1; D is unclear. The CDR3 length is 13 residues. CDR1 is SEHNR, CDR2 FQNEAQ, per germline (reference sequence). Trimming stripped 5 bases from V and 1 base from J, with 8 bases between. The CDR3 nucleotides are TGTGCCAGCAGCACCGCCGGGAACACTGAAGCTTTCTTT. Translating it yields CASSTAGNTEAFF.

The rearrangement links TRBV7-9 to TRBJ2-1; D is perhaps TRBD2 (6 bases). This CDR3 has 15 residues. Trimming left V 5 bases short and J 3 bases short, with 14 bases between. Per the germline V gene, CDR1 is SEHNR and CDR2 is FQNEAQ (reference sequence). The CDR3 is CASSKGRGSYNEQFF. The CDR3, as DNA: TGTGCCAGCAGCAAAGGACGGGGGAGCTACAATGAGCAGTTCTTC.

By proportion, this clone is medium-sized. This rearrangement joins TRBV9 to TRBJ2-1; D possibly corresponds to TRBD2 (6 bases). Germline V gene data show CDR1 as SGDLS and CDR2 as YYNGEE. The CDR3 totals 15 residues. The ends were cut back, 6 bases at V and 7 bases at J, with 20 bases in the middle. The CDR3: CASKVRLGVGNEQFF. The CDR3 DNA reads as TGTGCCAGCAAAGTGAGACTAGGTGTGGGGAATGAGCAGTTCTTC.

The rearrangement links TRBV18 to TRBJ2-7; D is unclear. Trimming took 2 bases from V and 6 from J, leaving 8 bases between them. Germline loops: CDR1 KGHSH, CDR2 LQKENI. CDR3 length: 12 amino acids. For the CDR3, the DNA is TGTGCCAGCTCACCAATCTTAACCGAGCAGTACTTC. This translates into CASSPILTEQYF.

The rearrangement links TRBV28 to TRBJ2-3; 12 bases line up with TRBD2. After removal of 4 bases from V and 1 base from J, the junction contained 3 bases not matched to a gene. This CDR3 comprises 16 residues. The germline CDR1 and CDR2 sequences are MDHEN and SYDVKM. CDR3 protein: CASSSRTSGGTDTQYF. DNA of the CDR3: TGTGCCAGCAGTTCAAGGACTAGCGGGGGCACAGATACGCAGTATTTT.